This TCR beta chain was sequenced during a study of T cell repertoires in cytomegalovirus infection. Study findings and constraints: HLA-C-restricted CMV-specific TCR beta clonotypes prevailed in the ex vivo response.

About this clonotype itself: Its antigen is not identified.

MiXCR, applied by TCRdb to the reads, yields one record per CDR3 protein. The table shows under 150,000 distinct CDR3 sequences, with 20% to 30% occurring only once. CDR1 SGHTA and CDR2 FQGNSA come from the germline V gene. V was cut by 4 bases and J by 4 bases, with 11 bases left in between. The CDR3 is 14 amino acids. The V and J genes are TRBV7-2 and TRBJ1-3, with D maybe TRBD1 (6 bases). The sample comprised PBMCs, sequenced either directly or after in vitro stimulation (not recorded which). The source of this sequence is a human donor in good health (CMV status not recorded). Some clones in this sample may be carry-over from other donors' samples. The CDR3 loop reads CASSSGAKGNTIYF. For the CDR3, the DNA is TGTGCCAGCAGCTCGGGGGCGAAAGGAAACACCATATATTTT.